This T cell receptor beta chain was obtained from a study of cytomegalovirus exposure and HLA in healthy donors (dated by TCRdb to between 2016 and 2019). Background on the whole study: An earlier analysis of approximately 590 of the donors reported about 290 Gb of sequence data and roughly 110 million unique TCR beta sequences from 150 million to 200 million T cells. In addition to the first cohort of hundreds of subjects, a separate validation cohort of some 120 different subjects was used. Because of strong linkage in the cohort, 5 or 6 DR-DQ haplotypes were treated as single units for association and clustering. Donor age, sex, ethnicity and CMV serostatus were collected together with the repertoire data. A later genetic analysis took genome-wide SNP genotypes for about three fifths of the roughly 700 donors and used that subset as a discovery cohort. An early release covering roughly 580 HLA-typed donors comprised 300 to 350 gigabases of sequencing data and around 86 million unique TCR sequences. To study patterns of TCR occurrence, a later analysis re-analyzed previously published TCR beta repertoires from just over 650 donors and added high-resolution HLA genotyping. The genetic ancestry cluster associated with self-reported Caucasian donors included over 80% of the 398 genotyped donors. On average, 235,054 unique TCR beta nucleotide sequences were sequenced per donor among 300 to 500 genotyped donors of the cohort, with 15% to 20% of those sequences being non-productive. To predict cytomegalovirus infection status, the study combined high-throughput TCR immunosequencing, statistical association of individual TCRs with disease status, and machine learning. The study aimed to test whether cataloging public T cell receptors could reveal signatures of past pathogen exposure. Typing coverage differed by locus: A, B, C, DRB1 and DQB1 were typed in roughly 620-640 donors, DQA1 in about 560, DPA1 in around 610, and DPB1 in about 450. Every discovery cohort repertoire had been produced on one sequencing platform. Using immunosequencing, the study profiled T cell repertoires from around 680 subjects and related those repertoires to cytomegalovirus serostatus. Rather than using new phenotypic data, the later analysis identified candidate immune exposures from TCR beta sequences and from how often those sequences occurred across donors. Both class I and class II loci were covered by HLA typing, at four-digit resolution. In an earlier analysis of around 540 of the donors, high-throughput TCR beta sequencing was used to judge whether each TCR beta V gene segment behaved as functional or pseudogenic.

Overall study results and their limits: In a later analysis, most CMV-associated TCR beta chains were found to appear HLA-restricted, with HLA associations seemingly driven largely by CMV exposure. V-gene and J-gene trimming of TCR beta chains was associated with a missense DCLRE1C variant in a later genetic analysis, and the association was replicated in an independent cohort. Because HLA typing was unavailable for some donors at each locus, only the typed subset was used in association tests. Assigning TCR associations to individual alleles was difficult when HLA alleles, especially DR and DQ, strongly co-occurred. Because the 87-base-pair reads could not distinguish some IMGT-functional V segments, including TRBV6-2 and TRBV6-3, those segments were excluded. A few of the identified cytomegalovirus-associated TCR beta chains were confirmed in vitro to be specific for cytomegalovirus antigens. At a false discovery rate of 0.05, a later analysis linked 16,000 or so TCR beta sequences to specific HLA alleles. The classifier was reported to diagnose cytomegalovirus status with high specificity and sensitivity in both the original cohort and the validation cohort. A total of fewer than 200 TCR beta chains were listed by the study as associated with cytomegalovirus. According to a later genetic analysis, donors in an Asian-associated ancestry cluster had fewer N-insertions in productive TCRs than the approximately 690-donor mean. Immune exposure information for the cohort was limited to CMV serostatus. Correlated functional status among segregating V segments might reflect linkage disequilibrium, but an unknown experimental factor could not be ruled out. According to the authors, the approach could potentially be generalized to other disease states and immunological phenotypes. Presence/absence analyses assumed roughly uniform sequencing depth across donors, an assumption that may not hold. In an earlier analysis of 500 to 650 of the donors, most TCR beta V segments appeared in productive rearrangements about 87% or about 30% of the time, broadly matching IMGT annotations. This cohort had only TCR beta chains sequenced, and the lack of alpha or paired-chain data limited which features could be detected. A cluster of highly shared sequence variants was judged likely to represent a technical artifact of the sequencing pipeline. The earlier analysis of 587 of the donors excluded about 16 rarely observed V segments, including chromosome 9 orphons, because counts were too low. Across donors, most TCR sequences were observed very rarely, whereas some public TCRs were present in many individuals. In a later analysis, the rate of TCR association differed among HLA loci, with DRB1 alleles having the most associated TCRs and HLA-C alleles having the fewest. According to a later analysis, parvovirus B19, influenza, CMV and Epstein-Barr virus appeared linked to several top co-occurrence clusters. A later analysis found that HLA-associated TCR beta chains were more clonally expanded and had lower generation probabilities than equally common non-associated chains. A further reported finding was that TCR beta sequences accurately predicted the HLA-A and HLA-B alleles for most subjects in the first cohort.

Libraries were constructed by the immunoSEQ multiplex PCR assay. The multiplex PCR relied on a mix of 60 forward primers for TCR Vbeta segments and 13 reverse primers for TCR Jbeta segments. The CDR3 region of rearranged TCR beta genes was amplified from genomic DNA with a multiplex PCR assay. The amplified TCR beta libraries were sequenced on the Illumina HiSeq System as 87-base-pair reads. The authors' analysis ran thus. A later analysis tallied some 79 million unique TCR beta chains across the 666 repertoires, and approximately 11 million of those chains were shared by two or more donors. To remove PCR and sequencing errors, raw reads were error-corrected and collapsed into unique sequences using a nearest-neighbor algorithm that merged closely related sequences. To assign V, D and J gene segments, CDR3 sequences were aligned to IMGT reference sequences. For a sequence to be retained, a match of at least six nucleotides was required to both a V gene segment and a J gene segment. Rearrangements were called productive when the CDR3 lacked stop codons and stayed in frame with V and J; all others were non-productive. CDR3 was defined by IMGT convention, running from the second conserved V-encoded cysteine to the conserved J-encoded phenylalanine. The earlier analysis of about 590 of the donors excluded sequences that lacked an unambiguous match to a single V gene segment. An earlier analysis of 587 of the donors classified V segments as functional when productive rearrangements were above 56.7% and as segregating when the standard deviation between donors was above 5%. To diagnose cytomegalovirus status from the catalog of TCR beta chain sequences, a statistical classification framework was built. In a later analysis, TCR nucleotide sequences were compared against IMGT/GENE-DB human TR gene sequences so that V and J genes could be assigned. A later analysis assigned CDR3 sequences and most-parsimonious VDJ recombination scenarios with the TCRdist pipeline. In a later analysis, each TCR beta chain was defined by its CDR3 amino acid sequence together with its V-gene family, and reads lacking a unique V-gene family were excluded. To address suspected cross-contamination and a sequencing artifact, a later analysis removed approximately 600 highly shared, low-generation-probability nucleotide sequences. A later analysis calculated a clonal expansion index for each public chain from normalized within-repertoire ranks of inferred template counts. Generation probabilities in a later analysis came from a VDJ recombination model fitted to out-of-frame rearrangements, and those results were checked against IGoR. Hypergeometric tests were used in a later analysis to score TCR-TCR, TCR-HLA and TCR-CMV co-occurrence, with a repertoire-size bias correction applied to the TCR pairs. A later analysis estimated false discovery rates by permuting HLA or CMV assignments 20 times. In a later analysis, co-occurring TCRs were grouped with DBSCAN, and TCRdist sequence similarity was added when clustering was performed within HLA-allele-positive subsets. Repertoires with fewer than 30,000 or more than 120,000 public chains were left out of co-occurrence clustering, as were four to six repertoires with anomalous nucleotide sharing. In TCRdb, the immuneACCESS table is reduced to in-frame sequences with V and J assigned. These tables do not hold every clone; where another copy was compared, an unresolved V gene accounts for under half, and the others remain unexplained. V, J and clone size derive from that table, while D and trimming were established from the DNA sequence. This sample is represented by 35,000 to 50,000 clones; roughly 80% of them were singletons. Of the sample, approximately 3% is held by the ten largest clones.

The germline V gene sets CDR1 to SGDLS and CDR2 to YYNGEE. Relative to germline, V is missing 7 bases and J is missing 9 bases, with 14 bases of the junction outside any gene match. Taken from cysteine to phenylalanine, the CDR3 has 16 residues. Just CDR3 DNA is preserved here, 48 bases in frame from base 1. The cohort comprised 550 to 700 healthy bone marrow donors. At the time of sampling, every cohort member was nominally healthy, though immune exposures that went unrecorded were likely present. The donor tested CMV seronegative and was one of the 352 seronegative cohort members. A peripheral blood sample was collected from each donor, and TCR beta sequencing was performed on peripheral blood mononuclear cells. Genomic DNA extraction from the blood cell samples was performed with the Qiagen DNeasy Blood Extraction Kit. As for this clone: Its antigen is unknown. No base-level quality is on record; no much larger clone is a single base apart.

The sequenced sample was PBMCs. The source is a man aged 45 to 65 in good health and CMV-seronegative. The sequence links TRBV9 to TRBJ1-6, with 9 central nucleotides matching TRBD1. DNA sequence: TGTGCCAGCGGAGGGACAGGGTCTTCGAAAGGTTCACCCCTCCACTTT. Protein translation: CASGGTGSSKGSPLHF.